The T cell receptor beta chain under discussion was sequenced for a study of metastatic and nonmetastatic thyroid tumors. In the study overall: Malignant thyroid and benign thyroid patients provided blood and tumor or nodule tissue whose repertoires were compared.

Thyroid surgery had not been preceded by any treatment in any patient. Authors' processing steps: A distant-metastasis classifier for papillary thyroid cancer was built using CDR3 differences across clinicopathological groups. TCRdb reprocessed the PCR reads via MiXCR. It is TCRdb's table, rather than the study itself, that gives the V and J calls and clone size. The sample holds 14,000 or so clones, 25% to 30% seen once. The CDR3 is 13 amino acids. Trimming left V 4 bases short and J 7 bases short, with 13 bases between. On this clone itself: Its antigen is still unknown.

Notes on the study in general: For both blood and tumor, malignant thyroid tumors reportedly showed significantly higher TCR beta diversity than benign nodules did.

The sequenced material came from blood. The clonotype comes from a female donor with papillary thyroid cancer or a benign thyroid nodule (not recorded which). Some clones in this sample may be carry-over from other donors' samples. The V call is TRBV12-3 or TRBV12-4, the J call TRBJ1-2, with D unclear. The CDR3 DNA follows: TGTGCCAGCAGTTCCCCCACTCCTTTTGGCTACACCTTC. Translation gives CASSSPTPFGYTF.